This T cell receptor beta chain was obtained from a study of STAT5B mutations in CD4+ large granular lymphocyte leukemia. Overall study results and limits: Main leukemic clonotypes were patient-specific, but approximately 27% appeared at low frequency elsewhere. TRBV06-family usage was enriched in top patient clones (8/27) versus controls (2/35).

V lost 3 bases to trimming and J lost 2 bases, with 13 bases between them. Germline V lookup: CDR1 MNHEY, CDR2 SVGAGI. The CDR3 is 15 residues long. This clone was observed a single time. Its antigen is unidentified. The protocol was immunoSEQ multiplex PCR, while the TCRdb copy is restricted to in-frame clones and leaves out a portion. This table has over 35,000 clones, 85% appearing once. This TCR derives from a human donor in good health. Sequences were obtained from CD4+ T cells from blood buffy coats. V and J are TRBV6-5 and TRBJ2-5; D gene unclear. The CDR3 is CASSYSGTNQETQYF. The CDR3 DNA reads as TGTGCCAGCAGTTATTCGGGTACCAATCAAGAGACCCAGTACTTC.